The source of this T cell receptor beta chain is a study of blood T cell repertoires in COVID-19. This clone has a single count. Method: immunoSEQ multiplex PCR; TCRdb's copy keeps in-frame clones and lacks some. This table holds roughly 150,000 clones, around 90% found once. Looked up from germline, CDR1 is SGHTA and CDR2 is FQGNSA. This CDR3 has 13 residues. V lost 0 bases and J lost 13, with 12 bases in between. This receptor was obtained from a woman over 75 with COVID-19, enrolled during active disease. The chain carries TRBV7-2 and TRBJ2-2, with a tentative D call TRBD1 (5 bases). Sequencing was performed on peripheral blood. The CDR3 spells CASSLAQGVGLFF. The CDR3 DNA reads TGTGCCAGCAGCTTAGCCCAGGGTGTGGGGCTGTTTTTT.